What follows describes a single T cell receptor beta chain. Its target is not known. As originally analysed: ImmunoSEQ junction-only sequences lacked quality scores, so their filtering differed. Data came from immunoSEQ multiplex PCR; TCRdb stores just in-frame clones and leaves some out. V and J calls and clone size are copied from that table; D and trimming were computed from the DNA. The sample lists about 1.5 million clones; 95% to 99% were seen once. The data were taken from a study of shared clonotypes between healthy human individuals. The study's findings and limits: Naive subsets generally exceeded memory subsets in estimated richness.

The CDR3 runs to 14 residues. V was shortened by 5 bases and J by 3 bases, with 14 bases between the two germline ends. Germline CDR1 LNHDA, CDR2 SQIVND (reference sequence). The sequencing input was naive CD4+ T cells sorted from blood. Subset given: CD45RA+ positively selected. The rearrangement links TRBV19 to TRBJ2-7; D call uncertain. This TCR came from a young man in good health. In DNA, the CDR3 is TGTGCCAGTAGTCCAGCATGGCAGAACTACGAGCAGTACTTC. This translates into CASSPAWQNYEQYF.